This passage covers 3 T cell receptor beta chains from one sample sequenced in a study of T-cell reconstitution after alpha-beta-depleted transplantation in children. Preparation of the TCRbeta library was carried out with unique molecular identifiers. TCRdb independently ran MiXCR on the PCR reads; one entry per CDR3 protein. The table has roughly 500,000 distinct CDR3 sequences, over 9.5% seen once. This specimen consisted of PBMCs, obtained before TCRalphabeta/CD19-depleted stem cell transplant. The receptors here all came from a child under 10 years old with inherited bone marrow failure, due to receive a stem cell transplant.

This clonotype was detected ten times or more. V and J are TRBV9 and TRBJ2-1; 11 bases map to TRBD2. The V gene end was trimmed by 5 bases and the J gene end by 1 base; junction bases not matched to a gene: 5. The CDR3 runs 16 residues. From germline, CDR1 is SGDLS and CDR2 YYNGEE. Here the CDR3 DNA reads TGTGCCAGCAGTCCCTGGACTAGCGGGTCCTACAATGAGCAGTTCTTC. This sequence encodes CASSPWTSGSYNEQFF.

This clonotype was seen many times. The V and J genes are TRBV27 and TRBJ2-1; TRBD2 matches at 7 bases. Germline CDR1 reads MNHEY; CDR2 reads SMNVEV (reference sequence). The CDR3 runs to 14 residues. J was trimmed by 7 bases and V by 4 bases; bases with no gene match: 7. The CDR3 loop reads CASSSLANLNEQFF. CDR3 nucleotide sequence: TGTGCCAGCAGTTCACTAGCGAACCTTAATGAGCAGTTCTTC.

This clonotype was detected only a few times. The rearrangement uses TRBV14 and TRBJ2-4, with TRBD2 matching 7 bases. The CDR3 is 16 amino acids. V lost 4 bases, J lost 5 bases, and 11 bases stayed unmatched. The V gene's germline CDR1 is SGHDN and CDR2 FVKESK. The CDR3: CASSRLGEGRENIQYF. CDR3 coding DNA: TGTGCCAGCAGCCGCTTGGGGGAGGGCCGCGAAAACATTCAGTACTTC.